The 7 T cell receptor beta chains listed next were all sequenced from one sample in a study of blood T cell repertoires in COVID-19. The protocol was immunoSEQ multiplex PCR, while the TCRdb copy is restricted to in-frame clones and leaves out a portion. This sample yields roughly 99,000 clones, of which about 89% are seen a single time; roughly 4.9% belongs to the top ten. Sequencing used peripheral blood. These receptors came from a man aged 35 to 55 with active or convalescent COVID-19.

J is TRBJ2-5 and V is TRBV6-2 or TRBV6-3; maybe TRBD2 (5 bases). The germline V gene encodes CDR1 MNHEY and CDR2 SVGEGT. The CDR3 spans 14 residues. Deletions cut 0 bases from V and 5 bases from J, with 10 bases between. In DNA form, the CDR3 reads TGTGCCAGCAGTTACTCGGAAGGGAGCGAGACCCAGTACTTC. This gives the protein CASSYSEGSETQYF.

The rearrangement joins TRBV5-1 to TRBJ2-7; D remains ambiguous. Germline lookup yields CDR1 SGHRS and CDR2 YFSETQ. The V end was cut by 4 bases, the J end by 6 bases, with 11 bases between. CDR3 length: 12 amino acids. DNA for the CDR3: TGCGCCAGCAGCAGATTAGTCGGCGAGCAGTACTTC. Its protein is CASSRLVGEQYF.

The V and J genes are TRBV7-2 and TRBJ2-1; 11 nucleotides line up with TRBD2. The CDR3 spans 15 residues. Trimming took 6 bases from V and 6 from J; bases not matched to a gene: 7. Germline lookup yields CDR1 SGHTA and CDR2 FQGNSA. CDR3 sequence (DNA): TGTGCCAGCAGGGAATCCGGGACTAGCGGCAATGAGCAGTTCTTC. Translating gives CASRESGTSGNEQFF.

The chain employs TRBV6-2 or TRBV6-3 and TRBJ2-1, with D possibly matching TRBD2 (6 bases). The V gene lost 6 bases and the J gene lost 0 bases, with 15 bases spanning the gap. The CDR3 has 16 amino acids. Germline lookup yields CDR1 MNHEY and CDR2 SVGEGT. CDR3: CASSRRDFRSYNEQFF. CDR3 DNA: TGTGCCAGCAGCCGCAGGGACTTTCGCTCCTACAATGAGCAGTTCTTC.

This clone was seen once. V usage is TRBV18 and J usage is TRBJ2-5; D call uncertain. The CDR3 length is 15 residues. Germline values: CDR1 KGHSH, CDR2 LQKENI. V dropped 0 bases and J dropped 2 bases, with 10 bases sitting between them. The CDR3: CASSPPNTPQETQYF. The CDR3 DNA is TGTGCCAGCTCACCACCGAATACACCGCAAGAGACCCAGTACTTC. Variable domain in full (rest from reference TRBV18 and TRBJ2-5): NAGVMQNPRHLVRRRGQEARLRCSPMKGHSHVYWYRQLPEEGLKFMVYLQKENIIDESGMPKERFSAEFPKEGPSILRIQQVVRGDSAAYFCASSPPNTPQETQYFGPGTRLLVL.

This chain joins TRBV18 and TRBJ1-4, with D possibly matching TRBD1 (5 bases). The CDR3 has 15 amino acids. V gave up 6 bases and J gave up 0 bases, with 11 bases separating them. CDR1 is KGHSH and CDR2 is LQKENI in the germline V gene. The CDR3 coding sequence is TGTGCCAGCTCTACCCGGGGGACAACTAATGAAAAACTGTTTTTT. It is translated as CASSTRGTTNEKLFF.

The chain carries TRBV20-1 and TRBJ2-7, with 10 bases matching TRBD2. J was trimmed by 2 bases and V by 3 bases; bases with no gene match: 7. Germline-derived CDR1 and CDR2 are DFQATT and SNEGSKA (reference sequence). CDR3 length equals 15 residues. This chain's CDR3 is CSASLLAGVPYEQYF. For the CDR3, the DNA is TGCAGTGCTAGTCTTCTAGCGGGAGTTCCCTACGAGCAGTACTTC.